This is a list of T cell receptor beta chains from one sample in a study of Ad26.COV2.S vaccination and SARS-CoV-2 variants. The method was immunoSEQ multiplex PCR; TCRdb's version includes in-frame clones alone and lacks a portion of them. This sample has 360,000 or so clones, with about nine tenths found just once. Sequencing used peripheral blood, obtained in a trial of Ad26.COV2.S vaccine versus placebo. Every receptor here comes from a person between 18 and 65 years old who received the Ad26.COV2.S COVID-19 vaccine or a placebo. The CDR3 runs from the conserved cysteine through the conserved F or W. D genes are given only for firm matches. Size tells how often a clone was seen (once, few, many) or the class of an expanded clone, and some rows leave it out.

TRBV14	.	TRBJ2-2	16	once	CASSRLTGYGTGELFF	TGTGCCAGCAGCCGCCTTACAGGGTACGGCACCGGGGAGCTGTTTTTT
TRBV18	.	TRBJ2-5	13	.	CATHVGGQETQYF	TGTGCCACCCATGTGGGGGGCCAAGAGACCCAGTACTTC
TRBV5-6	.	TRBJ1-2	13	.	CASSFRQGYGYTF	TGTGCCAGCAGCTTCCGGCAGGGGTATGGCTACACCTTC
TRBV20-1	.	TRBJ2-2	10	few	CSVYTGELFF	TGCAGTGTCTACACCGGGGAGCTGTTTTTT
TRBV19	.	TRBJ2-3	16	.	CASSGQGHHGTDTQYF	TGTGCCAGTAGCGGGCAGGGTCATCACGGCACAGATACGCAGTATTTT
TRBV9	.	TRBJ1-3	14	.	CASSSRAGRNTIYF	TGTGCCAGCAGCTCTAGGGCGGGAAGAAACACCATATATTTT
TRBV10-1	TRBD2	TRBJ2-7	15	.	CASSAQAGEVYEQYF	TGCGCCAGCAGTGCCCAGGCGGGAGAAGTATACGAGCAGTACTTC
TRBV7-6	TRBD2	TRBJ2-1	15	.	CASSPSGRAYNEQFF	TGTGCCAGCAGCCCTAGCGGGAGGGCCTACAATGAGCAGTTCTTC
TRBV5-1	.	TRBJ1-2	13	.	CASSLAGADGYTF	TGCGCCAGCAGCTTGGCGGGGGCGGATGGCTACACCTTC
TRBV12-5	TRBD2	TRBJ2-1	15	.	CASGSVGLAGGEQFF	TGTGCTAGTGGTTCGGTCGGACTAGCGGGAGGCGAGCAGTTCTTC
TRBV11-2	.	TRBJ1-5	15	.	CASSLTGVRGEPQHF	TGTGCCAGCAGCTTAACCGGGGTGCGGGGCGAACCCCAGCATTTT
TRBV4-3	TRBD1	TRBJ2-7	13	.	CAWNRDRVFEQYF	TGCGCCTGGAACCGGGACAGGGTTTTCGAGCAGTACTTC
TRBV9	.	TRBJ1-1	14	.	CASSVGPVVAEAFF	TGTGCCAGCAGCGTAGGTCCGGTTGTAGCTGAAGCTTTCTTT
TRBV3-1/TRBV3-2	.	TRBJ2-5	14	.	CASSQGGSQETQYF	TGTGCCAGCAGCCAAGGGGGGTCTCAAGAGACCCAGTACTTC